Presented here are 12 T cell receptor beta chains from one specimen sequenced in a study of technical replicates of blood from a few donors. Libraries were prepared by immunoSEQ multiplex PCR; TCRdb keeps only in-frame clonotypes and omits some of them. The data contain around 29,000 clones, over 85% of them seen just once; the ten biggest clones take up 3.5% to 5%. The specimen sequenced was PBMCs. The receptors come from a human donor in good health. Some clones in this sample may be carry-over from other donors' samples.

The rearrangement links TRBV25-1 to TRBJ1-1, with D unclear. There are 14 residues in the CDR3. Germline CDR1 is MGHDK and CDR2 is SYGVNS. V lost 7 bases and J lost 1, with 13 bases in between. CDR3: CASIKSGGNTEAFF. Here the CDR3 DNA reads TGTGCCAGCATTAAAAGCGGAGGGAACACTGAAGCTTTCTTT.

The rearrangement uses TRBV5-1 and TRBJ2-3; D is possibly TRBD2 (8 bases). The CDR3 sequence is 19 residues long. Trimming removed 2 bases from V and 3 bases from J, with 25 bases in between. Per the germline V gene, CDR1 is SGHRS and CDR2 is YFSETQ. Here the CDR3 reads CASSFRGNANPGGTDTQYF. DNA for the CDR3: TGCGCCAGCAGCTTCAGGGGGAACGCGAACCCGGGAGGGACAGATACGCAGTATTTT.

Here the CDR3 reads CASQRGGTGNEQYF. The CDR3 DNA reads TGTGCCAGCCAACGGGGGGGCACCGGGAACGAGCAGTACTTC. The rearrangement links TRBV7-9 to TRBJ2-7, with TRBD2 matching over 8 bases. This CDR3 is 14 amino acids long. V trimming: 8 bases; J trimming: 5 bases; junction bases outside the gene matches: 11. Germline assignment: CDR1 SEHNR and CDR2 FQNEAQ (reference sequence).

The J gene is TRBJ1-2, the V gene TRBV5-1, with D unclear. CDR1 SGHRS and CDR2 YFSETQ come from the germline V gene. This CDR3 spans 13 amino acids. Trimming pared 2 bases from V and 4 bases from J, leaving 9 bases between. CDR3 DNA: TGCGCCAGCAGCTTAGAGGTGCGCTATGGCTACACCTTC. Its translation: CASSLEVRYGYTF.

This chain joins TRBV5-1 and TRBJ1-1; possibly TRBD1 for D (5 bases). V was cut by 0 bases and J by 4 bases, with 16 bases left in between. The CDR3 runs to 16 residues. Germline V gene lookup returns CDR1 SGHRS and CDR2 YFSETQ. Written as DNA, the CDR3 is TGCGCCAGCAGCTTGGAGGCCAGGGCGAAGGGCACTGAAGCTTTCTTT. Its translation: CASSLEARAKGTEAFF.

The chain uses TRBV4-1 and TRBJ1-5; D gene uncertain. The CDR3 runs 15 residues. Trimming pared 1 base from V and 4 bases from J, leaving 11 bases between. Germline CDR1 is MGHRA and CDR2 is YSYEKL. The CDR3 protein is CASSQAAASNQPQHF. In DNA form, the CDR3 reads TGCGCCAGCAGCCAAGCGGCGGCCTCAAATCAGCCCCAGCATTTT.

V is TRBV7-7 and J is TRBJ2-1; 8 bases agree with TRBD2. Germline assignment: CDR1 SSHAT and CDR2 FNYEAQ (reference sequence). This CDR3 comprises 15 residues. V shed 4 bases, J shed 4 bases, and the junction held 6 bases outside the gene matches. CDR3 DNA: TGTGCCAGCAGCTGGGGACTAGAGGCGTACAATGAGCAGTTCTTC. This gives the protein CASSWGLEAYNEQFF.

The CDR3 sequence is CASSTGTSGGETQYF. The CDR3 bases are TGTGCCAGCAGCACGGGGACTAGCGGGGGAGAGACCCAGTACTTC. The chain has TRBV5-6 and TRBJ2-5; 14 bases are a match to TRBD2. V lost 4 bases to trimming and J lost 4 bases; unmatched junction nucleotides: 3. CDR1 is SGHDT and CDR2 is YYEEEE in the germline V gene. The CDR3 consists of 15 residues.

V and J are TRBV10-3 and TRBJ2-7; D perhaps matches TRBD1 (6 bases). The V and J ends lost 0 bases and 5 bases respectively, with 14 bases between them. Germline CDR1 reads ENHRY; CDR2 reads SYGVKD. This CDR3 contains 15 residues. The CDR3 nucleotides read TGTGCCATCAGTGAGTCGAGGAACAGGGCCCACGAGCAGTACTTC. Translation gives CAISESRNRAHEQYF.

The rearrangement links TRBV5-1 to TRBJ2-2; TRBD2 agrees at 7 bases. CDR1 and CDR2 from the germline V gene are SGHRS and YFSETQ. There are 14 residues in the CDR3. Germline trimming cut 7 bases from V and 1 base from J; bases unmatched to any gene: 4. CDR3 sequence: CASHGGENTGELFF. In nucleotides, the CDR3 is TGCGCCAGCCATGGGGGGGAGAACACCGGGGAGCTGTTTTTT. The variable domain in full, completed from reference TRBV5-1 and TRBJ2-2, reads KAGVTQTPRYLIKTRGQQVTLSCSPISGHRSVSWYQQTPGQGLQFLFEYFSETQRNKGNFPGRFSGRQFSNSRSEMNVSTLELGDSALYLCASHGGENTGELFFGEGSRLTVL.

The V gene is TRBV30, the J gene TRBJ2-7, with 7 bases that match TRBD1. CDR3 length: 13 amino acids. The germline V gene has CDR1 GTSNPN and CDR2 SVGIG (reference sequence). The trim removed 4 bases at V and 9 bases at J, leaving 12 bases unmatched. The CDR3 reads CAWTTGPSNRQYF. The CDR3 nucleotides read TGTGCCTGGACGACAGGGCCCAGCAATCGGCAGTACTTC.

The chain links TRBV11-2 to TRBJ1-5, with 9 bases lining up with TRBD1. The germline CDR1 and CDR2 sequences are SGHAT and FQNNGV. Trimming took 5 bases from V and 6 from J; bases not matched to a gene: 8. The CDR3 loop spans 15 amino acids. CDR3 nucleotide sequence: TGTGCCAGCAGCCCGGACAGGGGAATGGCTCAGCCCCAGCATTTT. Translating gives CASSPDRGMAQPQHF.